The source of this T cell receptor beta chain is a study of Tregs in tolerant kidney transplant recipients. Study background: Mixed chimerism was transient after nonmyeloablative marrow transplants from related graft donors.

Study-level points and caveats: Biological reproducibility was not directly addressed in this study. Changing PCR primers prevented nucleotide comparison between some patients' samples.

Germline-derived CDR1 and CDR2 are KGHSH and LQKENI. The CDR3 runs to 15 residues. J gave up 3 bases and V 6 bases, and 7 bases lay outside the gene matches. The protocol was immunoSEQ multiplex PCR, while the TCRdb copy is restricted to in-frame clones and leaves out a portion. The repertoire holds around 75,000 clones, with around nine tenths as singletons. To note about this clone: Its antigen is still unknown.

V is TRBV18 and J is TRBJ2-3; 9 nucleotides agree with TRBD2. The TCR was taken from a human donor who received a combined kidney and bone marrow transplant. The source material was CD4+ T cells from blood, sampled before the transplant. The CDR3 loop reads CASSPVAGVTDTQYF. For the CDR3, the DNA is TGTGCCAGCTCGCCTGTAGCGGGAGTGACAGATACGCAGTATTTT.